This paragraph covers one T cell receptor (beta chain) sequence. The data are from a study of blood T cell repertoires in COVID-19. Per germline, CDR1 MGHRA and CDR2 YSYEKL. The CDR3 contains 15 residues. The junction had 3 bases not matched to a gene; V was cut back by 1 base and J by 0 bases. Original processing notes: Amplification with reference gene primers provided the estimates of nucleated cell counts. Using immunoSEQ multiplex PCR, the repertoire was profiled, and TCRdb retains in-frame clones only, with some absent. V, J and clone size reflect that table, while D and trimming were determined from the DNA. Here the sample spans roughly 250,000 clones, about 88% being singletons.

This rearrangement joins TRBV4-1 to TRBJ2-7; 7 bases align to TRBD1. The receptor was derived from a woman in her forties or fifties who had recovered from COVID-19. Sequences were obtained from PBMCs or T cells enriched from blood (not recorded which). Here the CDR3 DNA reads TGCGCCAGCAGCCAAGGGACAGGACTCTCCTACGAGCAGTACTTC. The encoded protein is CASSQGTGLSYEQYF.